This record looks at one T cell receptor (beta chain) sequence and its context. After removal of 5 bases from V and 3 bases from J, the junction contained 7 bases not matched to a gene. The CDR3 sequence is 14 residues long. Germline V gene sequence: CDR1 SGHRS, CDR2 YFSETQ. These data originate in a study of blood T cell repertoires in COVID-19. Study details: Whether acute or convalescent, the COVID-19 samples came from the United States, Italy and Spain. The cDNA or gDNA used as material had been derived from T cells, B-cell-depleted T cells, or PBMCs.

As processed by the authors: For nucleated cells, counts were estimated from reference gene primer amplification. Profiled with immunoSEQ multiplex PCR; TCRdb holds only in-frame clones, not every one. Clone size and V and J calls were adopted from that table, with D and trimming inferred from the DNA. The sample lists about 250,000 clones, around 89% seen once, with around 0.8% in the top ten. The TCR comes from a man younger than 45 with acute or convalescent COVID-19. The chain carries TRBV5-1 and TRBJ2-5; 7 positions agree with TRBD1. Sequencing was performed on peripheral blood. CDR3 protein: CASRWATGEETQYF. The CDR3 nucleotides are TGCGCCAGCAGGTGGGCCACAGGGGAAGAGACCCAGTACTTC.